The clone carrying this TCR beta chain appeared a few times. Its matching antigen is unknown. The CDR3 contains 17 residues. V lost 4 bases and J lost 3; bases outside the gene matches: 12. The germline V gene encodes CDR1 SGDLS and CDR2 YYNGEE. The source of the sample is a study of T cell responses to AZD1222 COVID-19 vaccine. The study, taken as a whole, reports: After the peak T cell response, and only then, were repertoires sampled.

Measured with immunoSEQ multiplex PCR; TCRdb has only the in-frame clones, and not every one. There are about 130,000 clones in the sample; around 92% occur only once, and around 4% lies in the top ten. The sequences come from peripheral blood, collected on day 0 of AZD1222 vaccination. The chain joins TRBV9 to TRBJ2-2; 7 bases map to TRBD1. The receptor's source is an adult in good health. The CDR3 DNA reads TGTGCCAGCAGCTCACCTGAGGACAGGTCGTACACCGGGGAGCTGTTTTTT. As protein: CASSSPEDRSYTGELFF.